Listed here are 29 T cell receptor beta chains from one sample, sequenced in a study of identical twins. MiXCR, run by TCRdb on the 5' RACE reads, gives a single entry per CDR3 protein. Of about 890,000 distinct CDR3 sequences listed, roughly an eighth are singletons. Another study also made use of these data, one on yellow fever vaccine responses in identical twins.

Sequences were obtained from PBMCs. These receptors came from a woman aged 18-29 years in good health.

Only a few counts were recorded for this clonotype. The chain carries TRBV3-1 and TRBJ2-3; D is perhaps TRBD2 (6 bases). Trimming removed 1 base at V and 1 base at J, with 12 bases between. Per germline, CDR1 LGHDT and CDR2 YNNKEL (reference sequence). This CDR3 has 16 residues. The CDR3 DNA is TGTGCCAGCAGCCAAGGGGCGGGGATAGGCACAGATACGCAGTATTTT. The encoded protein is CASSQGAGIGTDTQYF.

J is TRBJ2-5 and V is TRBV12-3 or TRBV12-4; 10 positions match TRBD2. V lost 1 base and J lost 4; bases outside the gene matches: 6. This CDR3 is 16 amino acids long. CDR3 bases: TGTGCCAGCAGTTTAGAGTCTAGCGGGAGTGGAGAGACCCAGTACTTC. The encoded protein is CASSLESSGSGETQYF.

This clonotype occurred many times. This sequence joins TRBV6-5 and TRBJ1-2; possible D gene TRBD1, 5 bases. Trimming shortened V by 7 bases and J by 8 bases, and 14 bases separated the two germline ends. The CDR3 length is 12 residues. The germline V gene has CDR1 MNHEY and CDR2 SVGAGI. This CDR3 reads CASIGTASGYTF. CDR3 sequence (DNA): TGTGCCAGCATTGGGACGGCCAGCGGCTACACCTTC.

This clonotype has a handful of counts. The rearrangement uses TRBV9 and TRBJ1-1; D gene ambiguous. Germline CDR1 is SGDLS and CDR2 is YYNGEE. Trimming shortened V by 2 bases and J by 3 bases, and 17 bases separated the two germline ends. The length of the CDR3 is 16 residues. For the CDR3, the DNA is TGTGCCAGCAGCGTGGGGTGGGTCGGGCCATACACTGAAGCTTTCTTT. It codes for CASSVGWVGPYTEAFF.

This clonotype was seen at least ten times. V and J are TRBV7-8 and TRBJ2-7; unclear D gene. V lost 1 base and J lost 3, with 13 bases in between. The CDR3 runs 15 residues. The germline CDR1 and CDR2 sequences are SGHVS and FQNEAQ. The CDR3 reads CASSLELGRNYEQYF. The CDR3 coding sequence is TGTGCCAGCAGCTTAGAACTGGGCAGGAACTACGAGCAGTACTTC.

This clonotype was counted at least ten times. CDR3 residues: CASSHGTAPYNEQFF. In DNA form, the CDR3 reads TGTGCCAGCAGTCACGGGACAGCGCCCTACAATGAGCAGTTCTTC. The chain joins TRBV6-5 to TRBJ2-1; 7 bases agree with TRBD1. CDR3 length: 15 amino acids. Germline values: CDR1 MNHEY, CDR2 SVGAGI. The V segment lost 5 bases and the J segment 2 bases; nucleotides outside the gene matches: 6.

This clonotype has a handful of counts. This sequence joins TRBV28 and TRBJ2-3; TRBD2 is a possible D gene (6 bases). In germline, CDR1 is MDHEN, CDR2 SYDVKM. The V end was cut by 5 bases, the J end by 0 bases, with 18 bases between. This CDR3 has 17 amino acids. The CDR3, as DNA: TGTGCCAGCAGTACCAGACTAGATCGGCCAAGCACAGATACGCAGTATTTT. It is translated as CASSTRLDRPSTDTQYF.

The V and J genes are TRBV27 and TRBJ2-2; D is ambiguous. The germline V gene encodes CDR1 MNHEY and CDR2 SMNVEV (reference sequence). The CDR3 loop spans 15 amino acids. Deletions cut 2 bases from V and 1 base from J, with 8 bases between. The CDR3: CASSLQNLNTGELFF. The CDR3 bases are TGTGCCAGCAGTTTACAAAACCTGAACACCGGGGAGCTGTTTTTT.

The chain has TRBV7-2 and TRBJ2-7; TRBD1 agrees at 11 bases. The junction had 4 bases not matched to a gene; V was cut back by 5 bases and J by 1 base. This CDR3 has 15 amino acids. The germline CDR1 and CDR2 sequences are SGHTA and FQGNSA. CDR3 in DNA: TGTGCCAGCAGCCACCGGGACAGGGGGTCCTACGAGCAGTACGTC. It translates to CASSHRDRGSYEQYV.

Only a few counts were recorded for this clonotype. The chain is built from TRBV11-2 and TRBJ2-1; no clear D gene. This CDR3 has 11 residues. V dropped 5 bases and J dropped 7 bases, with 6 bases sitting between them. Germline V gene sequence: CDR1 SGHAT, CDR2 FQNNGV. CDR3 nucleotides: TGTGCCAGCAGCACCTCAAATGAGCAGTTCTTC. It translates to CASSTSNEQFF.

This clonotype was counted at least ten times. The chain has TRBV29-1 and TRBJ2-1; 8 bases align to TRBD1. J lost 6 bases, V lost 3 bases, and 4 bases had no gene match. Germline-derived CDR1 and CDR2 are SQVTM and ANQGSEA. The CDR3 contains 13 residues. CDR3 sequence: CSVDSTGVNEQFF. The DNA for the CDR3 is TGCAGCGTTGACTCGACAGGGGTCAATGAGCAGTTCTTC.

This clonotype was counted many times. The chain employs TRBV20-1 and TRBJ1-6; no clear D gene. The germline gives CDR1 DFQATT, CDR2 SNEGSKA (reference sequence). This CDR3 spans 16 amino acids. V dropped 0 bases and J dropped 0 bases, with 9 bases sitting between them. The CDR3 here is CSARDRPGSYNSPLHF. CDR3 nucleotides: TGCAGTGCTAGAGATCGGCCGGGCTCCTATAATTCACCCCTCCACTTT.

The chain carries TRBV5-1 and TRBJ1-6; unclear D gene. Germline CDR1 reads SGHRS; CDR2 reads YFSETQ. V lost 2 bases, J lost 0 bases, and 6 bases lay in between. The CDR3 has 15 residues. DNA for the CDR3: TGCGCCAGCAGCTTCCAGAGCTCCTATAATTCACCCCTCCACTTT. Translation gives CASSFQSSYNSPLHF.

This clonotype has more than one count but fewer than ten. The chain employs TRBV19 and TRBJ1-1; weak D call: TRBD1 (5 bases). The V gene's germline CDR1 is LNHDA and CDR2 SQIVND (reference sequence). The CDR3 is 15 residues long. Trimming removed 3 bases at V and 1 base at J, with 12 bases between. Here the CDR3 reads CASSIRGLSNTEAFF. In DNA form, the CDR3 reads TGTGCCAGTAGTATTAGGGGACTCTCGAACACTGAAGCTTTCTTT.

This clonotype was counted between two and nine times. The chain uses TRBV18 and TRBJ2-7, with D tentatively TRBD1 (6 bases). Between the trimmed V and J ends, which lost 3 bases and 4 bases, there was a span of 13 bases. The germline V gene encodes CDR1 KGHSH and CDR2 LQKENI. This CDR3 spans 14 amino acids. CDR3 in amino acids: CASSPTSTGYEQYF. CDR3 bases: TGTGCCAGCTCACCTACCTCAACAGGGTACGAGCAGTACTTC.

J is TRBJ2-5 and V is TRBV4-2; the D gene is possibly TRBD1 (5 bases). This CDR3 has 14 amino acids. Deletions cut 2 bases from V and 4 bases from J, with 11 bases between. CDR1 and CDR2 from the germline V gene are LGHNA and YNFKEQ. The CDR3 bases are TGTGCCAGCAGCCAACGATCAGGGCCAGAGACCCAGTACTTC. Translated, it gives CASSQRSGPETQYF.

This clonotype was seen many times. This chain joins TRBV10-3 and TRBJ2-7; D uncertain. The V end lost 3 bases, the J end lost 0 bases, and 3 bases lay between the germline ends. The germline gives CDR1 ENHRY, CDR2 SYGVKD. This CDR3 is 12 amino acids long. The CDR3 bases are TGTGCCATCAGTGACAGCTCCTACGAGCAGTACTTC. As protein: CAISDSSYEQYF.

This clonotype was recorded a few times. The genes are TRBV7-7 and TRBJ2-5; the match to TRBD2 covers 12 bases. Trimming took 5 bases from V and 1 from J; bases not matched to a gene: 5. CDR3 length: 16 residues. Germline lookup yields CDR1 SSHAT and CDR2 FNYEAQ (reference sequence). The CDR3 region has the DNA TGTGCCAGCAGCCACTTGACTAGCGGGGGCCAAGAGACCCAGTACTTC. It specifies CASSHLTSGGQETQYF.

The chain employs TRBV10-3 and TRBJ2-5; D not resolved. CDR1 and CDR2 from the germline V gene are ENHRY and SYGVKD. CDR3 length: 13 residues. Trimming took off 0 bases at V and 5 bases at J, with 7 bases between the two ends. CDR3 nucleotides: TGTGCCATCAGTGAGTCTGTGGTGGAGACCCAGTACTTC. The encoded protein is CAISESVVETQYF.

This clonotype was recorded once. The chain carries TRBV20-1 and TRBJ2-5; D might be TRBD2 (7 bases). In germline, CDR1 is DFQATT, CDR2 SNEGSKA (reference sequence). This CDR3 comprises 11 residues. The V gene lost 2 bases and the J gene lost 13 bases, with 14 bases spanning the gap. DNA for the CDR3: TGCAGTGCTAGACGTGGGGGGGCGGCGTACTTC. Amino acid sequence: CSARRGGAAYF.

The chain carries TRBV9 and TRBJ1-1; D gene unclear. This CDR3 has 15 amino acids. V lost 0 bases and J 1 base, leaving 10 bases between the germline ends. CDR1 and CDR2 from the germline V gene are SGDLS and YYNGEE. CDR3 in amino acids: CASSVDSLGNTEAFF. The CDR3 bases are TGTGCCAGCAGCGTAGATTCTCTGGGGAACACTGAAGCTTTCTTT.

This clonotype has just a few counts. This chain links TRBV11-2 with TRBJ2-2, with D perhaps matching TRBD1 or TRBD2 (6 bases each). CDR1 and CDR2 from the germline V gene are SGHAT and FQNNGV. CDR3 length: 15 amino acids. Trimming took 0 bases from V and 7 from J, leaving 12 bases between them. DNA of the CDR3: TGTGCCAGCAGCTTAGACCCGGGGGCCGGCGGGGAGCTGTTTTTT. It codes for CASSLDPGAGGELFF.

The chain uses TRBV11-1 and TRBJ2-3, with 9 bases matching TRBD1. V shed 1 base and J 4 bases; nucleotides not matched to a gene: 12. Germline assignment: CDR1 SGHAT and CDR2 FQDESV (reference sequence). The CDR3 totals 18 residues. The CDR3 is CASSLGPGTGWSADTQYF. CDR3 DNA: TGTGCCAGCAGCTTAGGGCCCGGGACAGGGTGGTCGGCAGATACGCAGTATTTT.

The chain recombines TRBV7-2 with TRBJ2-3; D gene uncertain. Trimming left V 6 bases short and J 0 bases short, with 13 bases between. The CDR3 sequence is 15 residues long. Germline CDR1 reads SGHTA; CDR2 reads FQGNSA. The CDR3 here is CASSFQPSSTDTQYF. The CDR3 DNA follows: TGTGCCAGCAGTTTCCAACCATCTAGCACAGATACGCAGTATTTT.

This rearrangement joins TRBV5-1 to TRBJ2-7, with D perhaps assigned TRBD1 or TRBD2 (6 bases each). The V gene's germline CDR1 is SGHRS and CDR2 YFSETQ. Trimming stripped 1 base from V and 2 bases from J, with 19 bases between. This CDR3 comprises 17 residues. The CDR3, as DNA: TGCGCCAGCAGCTTGTCACCATACCGGGGGCCGCCCTACGAGCAGTACTTC. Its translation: CASSLSPYRGPPYEQYF. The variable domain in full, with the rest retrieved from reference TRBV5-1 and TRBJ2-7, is KAGVTQTPRYLIKTRGQQVTLSCSPISGHRSVSWYQQTPGQGLQFLFEYFSETQRNKGNFPGRFSGRQFSNSRSEMNVSTLELGDSALYLCASSLSPYRGPPYEQYFGPGTRLTVT.

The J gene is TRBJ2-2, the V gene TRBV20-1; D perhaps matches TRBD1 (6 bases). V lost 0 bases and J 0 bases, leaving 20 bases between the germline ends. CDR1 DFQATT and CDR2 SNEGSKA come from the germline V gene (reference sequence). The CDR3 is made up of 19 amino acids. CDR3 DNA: TGCAGTGCTAGAGATTTTCGTATCCTTGGACAGCCGAACACCGGGGAGCTGTTTTTT. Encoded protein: CSARDFRILGQPNTGELFF.

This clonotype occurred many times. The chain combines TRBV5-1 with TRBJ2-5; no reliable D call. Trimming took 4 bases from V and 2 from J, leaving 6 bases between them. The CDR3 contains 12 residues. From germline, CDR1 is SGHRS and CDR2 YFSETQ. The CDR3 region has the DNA TGCGCCAGCAGCCCGGATCAAGAGACCCAGTACTTC. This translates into CASSPDQETQYF.

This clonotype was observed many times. The CDR3 region is CASSYSGQDDFSYEQYV. The DNA of the CDR3 is TGTGCCAGCAGTTACTCGGGACAGGACGATTTCTCCTACGAGCAGTACGTC. The chain carries TRBV6-5 and TRBJ2-7, with 8 bases aligning to TRBD1. This CDR3 comprises 17 residues. Germline V gene sequence: CDR1 MNHEY, CDR2 SVGAGI. J lost 0 bases, V lost 0 bases, and 7 bases had no gene match.

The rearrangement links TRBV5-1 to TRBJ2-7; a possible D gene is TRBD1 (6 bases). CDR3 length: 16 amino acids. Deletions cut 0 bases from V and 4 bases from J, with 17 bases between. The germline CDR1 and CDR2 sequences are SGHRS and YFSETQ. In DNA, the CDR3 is TGCGCCAGCAGCTTGGACCAGATGAGGGGGTTGTACGAGCAGTACTTC. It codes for CASSLDQMRGLYEQYF.